This T cell receptor beta chain is drawn from a study of T cell repertoires in cytomegalovirus infection. Turning to the study itself: CMV epitopes, recently identified HLA-C-restricted and well-studied HLA-B-restricted, were used. Study outcomes and limitations: Identification of carriers of CMV plus the relevant HLA was performed using cumulative public TCR beta family frequency.

TCRdb independently ran MiXCR on the reads; one entry per CDR3 protein. This sample carries about 83,000 distinct CDR3 sequences, approximately 43% of them seen once, and the ten largest clones take approximately 95%. About this clonotype: Its target is unknown.

This TCR derives from a human donor in good health (CMV status not recorded). Some clones in this sample may be carry-over from other donors' samples. Sequencing was performed on CD8+ T cells from cultured PBMCs, taken from culture after CMV antigen stimulation.

CDR3 sequence: CASSTWTSGGQETQYF. The CDR3 DNA reads as TGTGCCAGCAGCACCTGGACTAGCGGGGGGCAAGAGACCCAGTACTTC. The gene calls are TRBV11-2 and TRBJ2-5; 14 nucleotides match TRBD2. CDR1 and CDR2 (germline): SGHAT, FQNNGV. J lost 2 bases, V lost 5 bases, and 4 bases had no gene match. This CDR3 has 16 amino acids.